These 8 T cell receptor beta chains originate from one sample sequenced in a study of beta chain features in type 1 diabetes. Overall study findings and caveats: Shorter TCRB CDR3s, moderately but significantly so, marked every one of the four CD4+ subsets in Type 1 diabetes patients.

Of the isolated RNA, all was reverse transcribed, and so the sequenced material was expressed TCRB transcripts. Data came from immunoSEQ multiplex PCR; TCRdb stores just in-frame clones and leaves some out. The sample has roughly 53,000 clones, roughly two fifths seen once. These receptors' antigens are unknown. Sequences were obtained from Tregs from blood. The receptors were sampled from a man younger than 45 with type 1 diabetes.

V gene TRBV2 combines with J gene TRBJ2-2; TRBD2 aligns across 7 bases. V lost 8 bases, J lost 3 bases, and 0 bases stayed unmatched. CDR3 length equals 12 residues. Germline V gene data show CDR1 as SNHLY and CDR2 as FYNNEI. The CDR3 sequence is CASRGDTGELFF. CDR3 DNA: TGTGCCAGCCGGGGGGACACCGGGGAGCTGTTTTTT.

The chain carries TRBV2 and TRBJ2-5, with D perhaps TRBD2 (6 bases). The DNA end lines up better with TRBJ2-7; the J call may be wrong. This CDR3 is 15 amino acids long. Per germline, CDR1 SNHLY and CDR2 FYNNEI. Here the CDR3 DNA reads TGTGCCAGCAGTGAGGGGGGAGAGAGCGGGTACGAGCAGTACTTC. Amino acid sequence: CASSEGGESGYEQYF.

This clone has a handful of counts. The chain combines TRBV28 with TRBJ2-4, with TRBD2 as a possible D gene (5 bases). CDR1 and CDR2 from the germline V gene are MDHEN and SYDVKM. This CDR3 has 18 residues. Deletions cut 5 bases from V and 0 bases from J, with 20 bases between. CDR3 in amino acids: CASSPRAPSSAAKNIQYF. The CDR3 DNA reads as TGTGCCAGCAGTCCTCGGGCCCCTAGTAGCGCAGCCAAAAACATTCAGTACTTC.

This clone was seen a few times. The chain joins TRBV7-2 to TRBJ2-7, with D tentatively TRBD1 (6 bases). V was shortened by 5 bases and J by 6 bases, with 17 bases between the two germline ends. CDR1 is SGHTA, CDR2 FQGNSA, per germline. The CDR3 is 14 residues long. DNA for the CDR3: TGTGCCAGCAGCAAGGGGACAATTGGATCCGAGCAGTACTTC. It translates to CASSKGTIGSEQYF.

In DNA form, the CDR3 reads TGCGCCAGCAGCTTATACAGTGACTCCTACGAGCAGTACTTC. Amino acid sequence: CASSLYSDSYEQYF. The rearrangement links TRBV5-1 to TRBJ2-7; D is undetermined. V dropped 2 bases and J dropped 0 bases, with 9 bases sitting between them. The germline CDR1 and CDR2 sequences are SGHRS and YFSETQ. The CDR3 contains 14 residues.

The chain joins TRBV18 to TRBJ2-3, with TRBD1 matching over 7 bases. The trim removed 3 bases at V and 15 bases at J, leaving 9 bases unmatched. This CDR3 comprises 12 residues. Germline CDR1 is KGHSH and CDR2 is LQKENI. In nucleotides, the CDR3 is TGTGCCAGCTCACCCGATACAGGGGCGTGCTATTTT. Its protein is CASSPDTGACYF.

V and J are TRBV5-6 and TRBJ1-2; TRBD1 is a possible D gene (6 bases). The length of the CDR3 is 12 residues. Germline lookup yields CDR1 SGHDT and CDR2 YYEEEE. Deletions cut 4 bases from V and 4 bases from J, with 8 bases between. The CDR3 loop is CASSADSYGYTF. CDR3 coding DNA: TGTGCCAGCAGCGCGGACAGCTATGGCTACACCTTC.

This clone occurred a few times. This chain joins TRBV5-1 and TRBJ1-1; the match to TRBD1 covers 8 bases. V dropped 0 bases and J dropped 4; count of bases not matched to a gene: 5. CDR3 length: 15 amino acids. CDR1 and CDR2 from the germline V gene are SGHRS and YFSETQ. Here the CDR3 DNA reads TGCGCCAGCAGCTTGGGGGGACAGGAGGGCACTGAAGCTTTCTTT. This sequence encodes CASSLGGQEGTEAFF.